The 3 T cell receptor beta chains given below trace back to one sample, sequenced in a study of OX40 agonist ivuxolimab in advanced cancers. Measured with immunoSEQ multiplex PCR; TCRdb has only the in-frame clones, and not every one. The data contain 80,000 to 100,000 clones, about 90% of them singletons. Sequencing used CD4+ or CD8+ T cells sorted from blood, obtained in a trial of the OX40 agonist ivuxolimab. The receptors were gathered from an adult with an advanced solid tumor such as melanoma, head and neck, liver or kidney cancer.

The CDR3 spells CASSLDGQGVGIRYGYTF. Here the CDR3 DNA reads TGCGCCAGCAGCTTGGACGGACAGGGGGTGGGGATACGGTATGGCTACACCTTC. The chain is built from TRBV5-1 and TRBJ1-2; TRBD1 matches at 10 bases. Germline V gene lookup returns CDR1 SGHRS and CDR2 YFSETQ. Trimming cost V 0 bases and J 5 bases; bases outside gene matches: 13. The CDR3 totals 18 residues.

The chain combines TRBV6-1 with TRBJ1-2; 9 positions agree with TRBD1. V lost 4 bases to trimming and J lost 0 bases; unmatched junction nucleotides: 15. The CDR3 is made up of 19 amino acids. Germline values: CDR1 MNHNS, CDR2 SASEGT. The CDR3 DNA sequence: TGTGCCAGCAGTGGGAAATACCGGGACAGGGACGTTCCTAACTATGGCTACACCTTC. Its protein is CASSGKYRDRDVPNYGYTF.

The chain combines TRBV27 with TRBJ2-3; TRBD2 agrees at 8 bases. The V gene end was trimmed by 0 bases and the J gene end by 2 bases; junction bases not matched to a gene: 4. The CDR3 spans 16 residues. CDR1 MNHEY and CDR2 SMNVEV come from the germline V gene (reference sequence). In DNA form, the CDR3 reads TGTGCCAGCAGTTTATCCCGGGAGGGCCCCACAGATACGCAGTATTTT. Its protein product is CASSLSREGPTDTQYF.